This is a list of T cell receptor beta chains from one sample in a study of vaccination and CD4 T cells after COVID-19. No antigens are known for them. A single record per CDR3 protein comes from TCRdb applying MiXCR to the PCR reads. The sample holds about 20,000 distinct CDR3 sequences; about 40% are singletons and the top ten take about 28%. Sequences were derived from CD4+ T cells from blood, cultured in vitro, sampled before SARS-CoV-2 vaccination. These receptors were taken from a human donor who received a COVID-19 vaccine. CDR3s include the opening cysteine and the closing phenylalanine or tryptophan. A D gene is named only where the DNA matches it firmly. Clone size appears in some rows only: once, few, many, or a class for an expanded clone.

v_gene	len	abundance	j_gene	d_gene	CDR3aa	CDR3nt
TRBV5-1	16	-	TRBJ1-5	-	CASSLGVAGGNQPQHF	TGCGCCAGCAGCTTGGGGGTTGCGGGAGGCAATCAGCCCCAGCATTTT
TRBV6-1	17	few	TRBJ1-2	TRBD1	CASKNRDRGRMIYGYTF	TGTGCCAGCAAGAACCGGGACAGGGGGCGCATGATCTATGGCTACACCTTC
TRBV2	15	-	TRBJ1-5	TRBD1	CASRRDRGSNQPQHF	TGTGCCAGCAGACGGGACAGGGGGAGTAATCAGCCCCAGCATTTT
TRBV12-5	16	-	TRBJ2-5	TRBD2	CASGLVLGVGGETQYF	TGTGCTAGTGGTTTGGTACTAGGGGTCGGGGGGGAGACCCAGTACTTC
TRBV2	14	few	TRBJ2-3	TRBD2	CASTKAGGTDTQYF	TGTGCCAGCACCAAAGCGGGGGGCACAGATACGCAGTATTTT
TRBV27	14	few	TRBJ1-5	TRBD1	CASSFRGQNQPQHF	TGTGCCAGCAGTTTTAGGGGGCAAAATCAGCCCCAGCATTTT
TRBV6-1	17	few	TRBJ2-7	TRBD2	CASRRFQTSGASYEQYF	TGTGCCAGCAGGAGATTTCAAACTAGCGGGGCCTCCTACGAGCAGTACTTC
TRBV3-1	13	-	TRBJ1-1	-	CASSPWGNTEAFF	TGTGCCAGCAGCCCCTGGGGGAACACTGAAGCTTTCTTT
TRBV19	15	-	TRBJ2-3	-	CASSRRGANTDTQYF	TGTGCCAGTAGTCGCCGGGGGGCGAACACAGATACGCAGTATTTT
TRBV20-1	19	-	TRBJ2-1	TRBD2	CSARLGTSGGRSSYNEQFF	TGCAGTGCTAGGCTAGGGACTAGCGGGGGCCGAAGCTCCTACAATGAGCAGTTCTTC
TRBV5-1	13	-	TRBJ2-5	-	CASSSRLQETQYF	TGCGCCAGCAGCTCCAGGCTACAAGAGACCCAGTACTTC
TRBV7-2	15	-	TRBJ1-1	TRBD1	CASSPDRAPNTEAFF	TGTGCCAGCAGCCCCGACAGGGCACCGAACACTGAAGCTTTCTTT
TRBV11-3	13	-	TRBJ1-6	-	CASSLGIGSPLHF	TGTGCCAGCAGCTTAGGTATTGGCTCACCCCTCCACTTT
TRBV20-1	14	-	TRBJ2-1	TRBD2	CSATPPRGGREQSF	TGCAGTGCTACTCCCCCTCGGGGGGGCAGGGAGCAGTCCTTC
TRBV12-3/TRBV12-4	14	-	TRBJ1-1	-	CASIITGTNTEAFF	TGTGCCAGCATTATTACAGGGACGAACACTGAAGCTTTCTTT
TRBV19	12	-	TRBJ1-5	-	CASVDSNQPQHF	TGTGCCAGTGTTGATAGCAATCAGCCCCAGCATTTT
TRBV27	16	few	TRBJ1-5	TRBD1	CASSLLGQGSYQPQHF	TGTGCCAGCAGTTTACTCGGACAGGGTTCTTATCAGCCCCAGCATTTT